The source of this T cell receptor (beta chain) is a study of beta chain features in type 1 diabetes. Trimming stripped 1 base from V and 2 bases from J, with 14 bases between. Germline V CDR1 and CDR2: MGHRA, YSYEKL. The CDR3 runs to 16 residues. The authors reverse transcribed all of the isolated RNA, so sequencing captured expressed TCRB transcripts. Clones were read by immunoSEQ multiplex PCR, and TCRdb kept only the in-frame ones, dropping some. Among tens of thousands of clones listed, around three fifths were seen once. Once sorted, every population was more than 98% pure. Remarks on this clone: Its antigen remains unknown.

Overall study results and limits: Sequencing from cDNA could over-represent high-TCR-expressing cells. The study found that naive, central memory and Treg TCRB repertoires appeared more similar in patients than in healthy donors. The study found moderately but significantly shorter TCRB CDR3s in all four CD4+ subsets of Type 1 diabetes patients.

The chain combines TRBV4-1 with TRBJ1-1, with D perhaps matching TRBD1 (5 bases). The sequencing input was Tregs from blood. This TCR came from a woman between 18 and 29 years old in good health. The chain's CDR3 is CASSQVGEGLNTEAFF. CDR3 nucleotide sequence: TGCGCCAGCAGCCAAGTTGGGGAGGGGCTAAACACTGAAGCTTTCTTT.